The 28 T cell receptor beta chains reported below all come from one sample, sequenced in a study of T cells in Graves' hyperthyroidism and ophthalmopathy (dated by TCRdb to between 2019 and 2020). Receptors were amplified or captured by multiplex PCR. Data came from an Illumina HiSeq 2000. The TCR beta CDR3 regions were amplified from the RNA transcripts. The TCR CDR3 was subjected to a first round of RT-PCR using the HTBI primer set and the Qiagen OneStep RT-PCR kit. TCRdb applied fastp at Q25 and MiXCR to the public reads, then kept only in-frame beta chains. Every entry covers one CDR3 protein and lists the most common genes and DNA from its rows. The sample data list some 600,000 distinct CDR3 sequences, and 11% to 15% of these were observed just once. About 5.8% of the sample belongs to the ten largest clones. The sample consisted of blood. The source of these receptors is a woman in her twenties or thirties with Graves' hyperthyroidism that later progressed to Graves' ophthalmopathy.

This clonotype was counted ten times or more. The chain uses TRBV12-3 or TRBV12-4 and TRBJ1-2; possibly TRBD1 for D (5 bases). CDR3 size: 14 residues. The germline V and J ends were trimmed by 4 bases and 7 bases, with 16 bases remaining between them. Here the CDR3 reads CASSSSGRLLGYTF. The DNA of the CDR3 is TGTGCCAGCAGTTCCTCGGGACGGCTGCTTGGCTACACCTTC.

The chain is built from TRBV6-1 and TRBJ1-5, with D perhaps TRBD1 (6 bases). Between the trimmed V and J ends, which lost 6 bases and 4 bases, there was a span of 16 bases. From germline, CDR1 is MNHNS and CDR2 SASEGT. This CDR3 comprises 15 residues. CDR3 residues: CASSPWAGDNQPQHF. The CDR3 region has the DNA TGTGCCAGCAGCCCCTGGGCAGGGGATAATCAGCCCCAGCATTTT.

This clonotype was seen a few times. This chain connects TRBV12-3 or TRBV12-4 to TRBJ1-5; D is uncertain. CDR3 size: 13 residues. Trimming removed 6 bases at V and 6 bases at J, with 12 bases between. CDR3 protein: CASSTDLGQPQHF. The CDR3 DNA sequence: TGTGCCAGCAGCACTGATTTGGGTCAGCCCCAGCATTTT.

The V gene is TRBV7-2, the J gene TRBJ2-7; maybe TRBD2 (6 bases). This CDR3 has 14 residues. Germline V gives CDR1 SGHTA, CDR2 FQGNSA. Trimming stripped 3 bases from V and 3 bases from J, with 12 bases between. The CDR3 is CASSFLGGDYEQYF. In nucleotides, the CDR3 is TGTGCCAGCAGCTTCCTCGGGGGTGACTACGAGCAGTACTTC.

There are many counts of this clonotype. The V gene is TRBV10-3, the J gene TRBJ2-1; TRBD2 aligns across 10 bases. This CDR3 comprises 14 residues. Germline trimming cut 4 bases from V and 3 bases from J; bases unmatched to any gene: 0. Per the germline V gene, CDR1 is ENHRY and CDR2 is SYGVKD. The CDR3 DNA reads as TGTGCCATCAGTGGGACTAGCGGCTACAATGAGCAGTTCTTC. Its translation: CAISGTSGYNEQFF.

This clonotype has ten or more counts. V and J are TRBV27 and TRBJ1-5, with a weak D call TRBD1 (5 bases). This CDR3 is 15 amino acids long. V was clipped by 2 bases and J by 0 bases, with 8 bases between them. Per germline, CDR1 MNHEY and CDR2 SMNVEV (reference sequence). CDR3 protein: CASSLRGYSNQPQHF. Here the CDR3 DNA reads TGTGCCAGCAGTTTAAGGGGTTATAGCAATCAGCCCCAGCATTTT.

The chain recombines TRBV20-1 with TRBJ2-7, with 12 positions matching TRBD2. The junction had 4 bases not matched to a gene; V was cut back by 8 bases and J by 2 bases. This CDR3 region has 13 residues. CDR1 is DFQATT, CDR2 SNEGSKA, per germline (reference sequence). The CDR3 DNA sequence: TGCAGTACCGGGACTAGCGGGCCCTACGAGCAGTACTTC. Amino acid sequence: CSTGTSGPYEQYF.

This clonotype showed up just a few times. A much larger clone differs from this one at a single base, so this may be a read error. The chain carries TRBV20-1 and TRBJ2-5, with no clear D. Trimming removed 0 bases from V and 4 bases from J, with 15 bases in between. Germline assignment: CDR1 DFQATT and CDR2 SNEGSKA (reference sequence). The CDR3 totals 15 residues. The CDR3 region is CSARDPRHAAETQYF. CDR3 bases: TGCAGTGCTAGAGATCCTCGACACGCCGCAGAGACCCAGTACTTC.

This clonotype was recorded at least ten times. This chain joins TRBV29-1 and TRBJ2-7, with 10 bases lining up with TRBD1. The germline gives CDR1 SQVTM, CDR2 ANQGSEA. The CDR3 loop spans 15 amino acids. V lost 4 bases to trimming and J lost 3 bases; unmatched junction nucleotides: 9. The CDR3 spells CSVVMGQGTIYEQYF. CDR3 bases: TGCAGCGTTGTGATGGGACAGGGGACGATCTACGAGCAGTACTTC.

This clonotype was counted a few times. This chain uses TRBV5-1 with TRBJ2-3, with D maybe TRBD2 (5 bases). The CDR3 sequence is 16 residues long. Trimming took off 0 bases at V and 2 bases at J, with 13 bases between the two ends. Germline CDR1 and CDR2: SGHRS and YFSETQ. DNA for the CDR3: TGCGCCAGCAGCTTGGCCCGGGGAGCCCCCACAGATACGCAGTATTTT. Translated, it gives CASSLARGAPTDTQYF.

This clonotype appeared a few times. This chain uses TRBV5-8 with TRBJ1-2; 11 bases are a match to TRBD1. Germline lookup yields CDR1 SGHTS and CDR2 YDEGEE. With V trimmed by 7 bases and J by 7 bases, 6 bases remained unmatched. This CDR3 spans 13 amino acids. In DNA form, the CDR3 reads TGTGCCAGCGGTGGACAGGGGGCGTTTGGCTACACCTTC. This encodes CASGGQGAFGYTF.

The J gene is TRBJ2-7, the V gene TRBV28; D tentatively reads TRBD1 or TRBD2 (5 bases each). Trimming took off 5 bases at V and 5 bases at J, with 16 bases between the two ends. CDR3 size: 14 residues. CDR1 and CDR2 (germline): MDHEN, SYDVKM. This chain's CDR3 is CASSPGRCPHEQYF. CDR3 in DNA: TGTGCCAGCAGTCCGGGACGGTGCCCCCACGAGCAGTACTTC.

This clonotype was counted at least ten times. V and J are TRBV6-2 or TRBV6-3 and TRBJ2-5; perhaps TRBD2 as D (5 bases). V shed 6 bases and J shed 4 bases, with 24 bases lying between them. This CDR3 region has 17 residues. Looked up from germline, CDR1 is MNHEY and CDR2 is SVGEGT. The CDR3 here is CASSRQPGFSVRETQYF. In DNA form, the CDR3 reads TGTGCCAGCAGCAGACAACCGGGCTTTAGCGTACGAGAGACCCAGTACTTC.

This clonotype was counted ten times or more. V gene TRBV15 combines with J gene TRBJ2-5, with TRBD2 as a possible D gene (7 bases). CDR3 length equals 13 residues. Germline V lookup: CDR1 LNHNV, CDR2 YYDKDF (reference sequence). Trimming left V 1 base short and J 6 bases short, with 9 bases between. This chain's CDR3 is CATSRVGGQTQYF. CDR3 in DNA: TGTGCCACCAGCAGAGTGGGGGGGCAGACCCAGTACTTC.

This clonotype was recorded at least ten times. The chain carries TRBV27 and TRBJ2-3, with TRBD2 identical over 8 bases. CDR1 is MNHEY, CDR2 SMNVEV, per germline (reference sequence). The length of the CDR3 is 17 residues. The V gene end was trimmed by 4 bases and the J gene end by 2 bases; junction bases not matched to a gene: 11. The CDR3 DNA reads as TGTGCCAGCAGTTCCCCTGAAGCGGGAGCTAACACAGATACGCAGTATTTT. This translates into CASSSPEAGANTDTQYF.

This clonotype showed up many times. This chain connects TRBV7-2 to TRBJ2-3; possibly TRBD1 or TRBD2 for D (6 bases each). Germline CDR1 and CDR2: SGHTA and FQGNSA. This CDR3 has 16 residues. The V gene lost 5 bases and the J gene lost 2 bases, with 17 bases spanning the gap. CDR3 residues: CASSPKGGPSTDTQYF. As DNA, the CDR3 is TGTGCCAGCAGCCCCAAGGGGGGACCATCCACAGATACGCAGTATTTT.

Ten or more counts support this clonotype. This sequence joins TRBV20-1 and TRBJ2-3, with D maybe TRBD2 (6 bases). Trimming shortened V by 3 bases and J by 0 bases, and 16 bases separated the two germline ends. The germline CDR1 and CDR2 sequences are DFQATT and SNEGSKA (reference sequence). The CDR3 is 16 amino acids. CDR3 in amino acids: CSASPLKGTSTDTQYF. Written as DNA, the CDR3 is TGCAGTGCTAGCCCCCTTAAGGGGACTAGCACAGATACGCAGTATTTT.

The table lists this clonotype with many counts. V gene TRBV12-3 or TRBV12-4 combines with J gene TRBJ2-3; the D gene is possibly TRBD2 (6 bases). The CDR3 length is 12 residues. V lost 7 bases and J 5 bases, leaving 10 bases between the germline ends. This CDR3 reads CASNGGRDTQYF. The CDR3 DNA sequence: TGTGCCAGCAACGGGGGTCGAGATACGCAGTATTTT.

This clonotype was counted at least ten times. The chain uses TRBV7-2 and TRBJ1-5; TRBD1 aligns across 7 bases. After removal of 5 bases from V and 8 bases from J, the junction contained 6 bases not matched to a gene. This CDR3 has 13 amino acids. From germline, CDR1 is SGHTA and CDR2 FQGNSA. CDR3 protein: CASSAGQRKPQHF. CDR3 coding DNA: TGTGCCAGCAGCGCGGGACAGAGAAAGCCCCAGCATTTT.

As to this clonotype: Germline is not matched at one junction end, which may reflect a read error. The chain is built from TRBV6-2 or TRBV6-3 and TRBJ1-1; 8 nucleotides align to TRBD1. The V gene's germline CDR1 is MNHEY and CDR2 SVGEGT. The CDR3 loop spans 13 amino acids. For the CDR3, the DNA is TGTGCCAGTCACCCCTGGGACAGGCCGGGTGTTGTCTTT. This sequence encodes CASHPWDRPGVVF.

Ten or more counts support this clonotype. The chain recombines TRBV3-1 with TRBJ2-2, with 8 positions matching TRBD1. The length of the CDR3 is 17 residues. Germline-derived CDR1 and CDR2 are LGHDT and YNNKEL (reference sequence). V gave up 2 bases and J gave up 4 bases; unmatched junction bases: 9. The CDR3 nucleotides read TGTGCCAGCAGCCAACTTGACAGGGGTTGGGGCACCGGGGAGCTGTTTTTT. The encoded protein is CASSQLDRGWGTGELFF.

This clonotype was seen repeatedly, ten times or more. The gene calls are TRBV7-9 and TRBJ2-1, with 10 bases lining up with TRBD2. The CDR3 contains 18 residues. V was clipped by 6 bases and J by 8 bases; unmatched bases: 19. Germline V gene lookup returns CDR1 SEHNR and CDR2 FQNEAQ (reference sequence). The CDR3 DNA is TGTGCCAGCAGTTACACCGTGTCGGGACTAGCGCGTGGGCATGAGCAGTTCTTC. Translating it yields CASSYTVSGLARGHEQFF.

Many counts were recorded for this clonotype. The CDR3 sequence: CASSPRTSGNNEQFF. The CDR3 DNA sequence: TGTGCCAGCAGCCCTAGGACTAGCGGGAACAATGAGCAGTTCTTC. The J gene is TRBJ2-1, the V gene TRBV3-1; the match to TRBD2 covers 12 bases. V lost 4 bases to trimming and J lost 5 bases; unmatched junction nucleotides: 3. Germline CDR1 and CDR2: LGHDT and YNNKEL (reference sequence). The CDR3 loop spans 15 amino acids.

The table lists this clonotype with many counts. The chain employs TRBV20-1 and TRBJ1-2, with 7 bases fitting TRBD1. CDR1 and CDR2 (germline): DFQATT, SNEGSKA (reference sequence). The CDR3 has 12 residues. V shed 5 bases and J 6 bases; nucleotides not matched to a gene: 6. CDR3 in amino acids: CSAFTGANGYTF. CDR3 DNA: TGCAGTGCTTTCACAGGGGCCAATGGCTACACCTTC.

The table lists this clonotype with many counts. The CDR3 DNA reads as TGCAGTGCTAGAGGTGGGGTCACTAGCGGAACGAACACCGGGGAGCTGTTTTTT. Translation: CSARGGVTSGTNTGELFF. The V gene is TRBV20-1, the J gene TRBJ2-2; TRBD2 agrees at 8 bases. CDR1 DFQATT and CDR2 SNEGSKA come from the germline V gene (reference sequence). The CDR3 is made up of 18 amino acids. V was pared by 1 base and J by 0 bases, with 10 bases of the junction left unmatched.

This clonotype occurred a few times. J is TRBJ1-1 and V is TRBV28; D perhaps matches TRBD1 (6 bases). Trimming cost V 8 bases and J 12 bases, with 13 bases left between them. Looked up from germline, CDR1 is MDHEN and CDR2 is SYDVKM. The CDR3 runs to 10 residues. CDR3 sequence reads: CASALGDTFF. CDR3 bases: TGTGCCAGCGCCCTGGGGGACACTTTCTTT.

This clonotype was picked up many times. The rearrangement joins TRBV2 to TRBJ1-2; no definite D call. Germline V lookup: CDR1 SNHLY, CDR2 FYNNEI. CDR3 size: 14 residues. V gave up 4 bases and J gave up 3 bases, with 12 bases separating them. The CDR3 nucleotides read TGTGCCAGCAGTGTAGGCTCCTACGACTATGGCTACACCTTC. It specifies CASSVGSYDYGYTF.

This clonotype occurred many times. V gene TRBV10-3 combines with J gene TRBJ2-7; D possibly uses TRBD1 or TRBD2 (6 bases each). V lost 10 bases, J lost 3 bases, and 10 bases lay in between. Germline V CDR1 and CDR2: ENHRY, SYGVKD. CDR3 size: 11 residues. CDR3 sequence (DNA): TGTGCCACCGAGGGGGGCTACGAGCAGTACTTC. Residues: CATEGGYEQYF.